This passage covers 17 T cell receptor beta chains from one sample sequenced in a study of regulatory T cells in long-lasting Graves disease. With iRepertoire HTBI primers and Arm-PCR of CDR3 regions, TCR beta libraries were built. TCRdb ran MiXCR on the multiplex PCR reads and lists one entry per CDR3 protein. The sample carries around 420,000 distinct CDR3 sequences, 15% recorded once. The time point was: newly diagnosed GD, antithyroid drugs for less than 3 months. PBMC RNA was the source of the TCR library. These data were also reused for a study on T cells in Graves' hyperthyroidism and ophthalmopathy.

Source: peripheral blood mononuclear cells (PBMCs), taken at new diagnosis, from a patient treated with antithyroid drugs. The receptors come from a middle-aged woman with Graves disease.

The chain recombines TRBV12-3 or TRBV12-4 with TRBJ2-6, with a possible D match to TRBD2 (6 bases). The CDR3 covers 14 residues. Trimming shortened V by 7 bases and J by 1 base, and 8 bases separated the two germline ends. CDR3 coding DNA: TGTGCCAGCACAGGGACTTCTGGGGCCAACGTCCTGACTTTC. Translation gives CASTGTSGANVLTF.

The gene calls are TRBV7-2 and TRBJ2-3; the D gene is possibly TRBD2 (7 bases). The CDR3 length is 16 residues. The germline V and J ends were trimmed by 1 base and 3 bases, with 14 bases remaining between them. From germline, CDR1 is SGHTA and CDR2 FQGNSA. The CDR3 sequence: CASSLGGAGETDTQYF. Here the CDR3 DNA reads TGTGCCAGCAGCTTAGGGGGGGCGGGAGAAACAGATACGCAGTATTTT.

This clonotype occurred many times. The genes are TRBV11-2 and TRBJ1-1; D is perhaps TRBD1 (5 bases). The V end was cut by 5 bases, the J end by 3 bases, with 19 bases between. CDR1 is SGHAT, CDR2 FQNNGV, per germline. CDR3 length equals 16 residues. The CDR3 loop is CASSPSHRFWDTEAFF. For the CDR3, the DNA is TGTGCCAGCAGCCCCTCTCACAGGTTCTGGGACACTGAAGCTTTCTTT.

A word on this clonotype: This likely traces to a read error, being one base from a far larger clone. The chain has TRBV12-3 or TRBV12-4 and TRBJ2-4, with D unresolved. The J call may not be correct, given that the DNA end is closer to TRBJ2-5. CDR3 length equals 14 residues. CDR3 protein: CAISLLLGRETQYF. Here the CDR3 DNA reads TGTGCCATCAGTTTACTCCTGGGAAGAGAGACCCAGTACTTC.

The rearrangement links TRBV2 to TRBJ1-1, with D possibly being TRBD1 (6 bases). Germline CDR1 and CDR2: SNHLY and FYNNEI. V lost 5 bases to trimming and J lost 4 bases, with 14 bases between them. CDR3 length: 14 residues. This CDR3 reads CASSLRTVRTEAFF. DNA of the CDR3: TGTGCCAGCAGTCTACGGACAGTCCGCACTGAAGCTTTCTTT. Looking up the rest from reference TRBV2 and TRBJ1-1 gives the full variable domain: EPEVTQTPSHQVTQMGQEVILRCVPISNHLYFYWYRQILGQKVEFLVSFYNNEISEKSEIFDDQFSVERPDGSNFTLKIRSTKLEDSAMYFCASSLRTVRTEAFFGQGTRLTVV.

In the case of this clonotype: Germline and junction disagree at one end, which may indicate a read error. This sequence joins TRBV30 and TRBJ1-2, with D perhaps matching TRBD1 (5 bases). This CDR3 has 19 residues. The germline V gene encodes CDR1 GTSNPN and CDR2 SVGIG (reference sequence). The CDR3 DNA follows: TGTGCCGGGAGTGTATTTGCGGGATCGTATAGGACAACCTACTATGGCTACACCTTC. Translation: CAGSVFAGSYRTTYYGYTF.

In this sample, this clonotype turned up a few times. The J gene is TRBJ2-1, the V gene TRBV4-3; D remains ambiguous. The CDR3 is 16 amino acids. V lost 1 base and J 5 bases, leaving 15 bases between the germline ends. CDR1 is LGHNA and CDR2 is YSLEER in the germline V gene. CDR3 sequence reads: CASSQGVGVRDNEQFF. CDR3 in DNA: TGCGCCAGCAGCCAAGGGGTTGGGGTCCGGGACAATGAGCAGTTCTTC.

This clonotype was observed at least ten times. This chain joins TRBV2 and TRBJ2-7; 8 bases agree with TRBD1. J gave up 2 bases and V 6 bases, and 9 bases lay outside the gene matches. The CDR3 length is 15 residues. Germline CDR1 is SNHLY and CDR2 is FYNNEI. The CDR3, as DNA: TGTGCCAGCAGCCCTGAAGTGGGACAGGCCTACGAGCAGTACTTC. This gives the protein CASSPEVGQAYEQYF.

This clonotype was detected only once. Just one base apart from a much larger clone, this may be a read error. The genes are TRBV2 and TRBJ2-2; 12 bases line up with TRBD2. CDR3 length equals 15 residues. The J segment lost 4 bases and the V segment lost 8 bases, leaving 5 bases of the junction unmatched. CDR1 and CDR2 (germline): SNHLY, FYNNEI. This CDR3 reads CASGTSGRFTGELFF. The CDR3 coding sequence is TGTGCCAGCGGTACTAGCGGGAGGTTCACCGGGGAGCTGTTTTTT.

The table lists this clonotype with a few counts. The chain employs TRBV5-1 and TRBJ2-5, with 7 nucleotides matching TRBD1. The length of the CDR3 is 21 residues. V gave up 4 bases and J gave up 0 bases; unmatched junction bases: 24. Germline CDR1 SGHRS, CDR2 YFSETQ. CDR3 region: CASSAVLGAGTAVGYQETQYF. CDR3 bases: TGCGCCAGCAGCGCCGTTCTCGGAGCCGGGACAGCGGTGGGGTACCAAGAGACCCAGTACTTC.

This clonotype has only a few counts. The V call is TRBV5-4, the J call TRBJ2-7; TRBD2 is a possible D gene (6 bases). The CDR3 runs to 14 residues. V was shortened by 0 bases and J by 7 bases, with 14 bases between the two germline ends. Germline lookup yields CDR1 SGHNT and CDR2 YYREEE (reference sequence). In DNA form, the CDR3 reads TGTGCCAGCAGCTTGGCCGGCACCCGGGGGGAGCAGTACTTC. The encoded protein is CASSLAGTRGEQYF.

This clonotype was recorded at least ten times. Mismatch with germline at one junction end may stem from a read error. The chain has TRBV12-3 or TRBV12-4 and TRBJ1-5; D is uncertain. The CDR3 has 15 residues. CDR3 sequence (DNA): TGTGCCAGCAGCATAAACCGGGATACCAATCAACCCCAGCATTTT. It specifies CASSINRDTNQPQHF.

This clonotype was observed many times. At one boundary the junction diverges from the germline segment, which might be a read error. The chain links TRBV28 to TRBJ1-2, with a tentative D call TRBD1 (6 bases). This CDR3 has 17 residues. Per the germline V gene, CDR1 is MDHEN and CDR2 is SYDVKM. The CDR3 DNA reads as TGTGCCAGCAGCTTATACGGAGAGGGGGTTGGACCCTATGGCTACACCTTC. The encoded protein is CASSLYGEGVGPYGYTF.

In this sample, this clonotype turned up many times. This CDR3 reads CSVSGRGTEAFF. In DNA form, the CDR3 reads TGCAGCGTTTCAGGGAGAGGAACTGAAGCTTTCTTT. The chain combines TRBV29-1 with TRBJ1-1; TRBD1 might be the D (5 bases). Trimming left V 5 bases short and J 5 bases short, with 12 bases between. Germline V gene sequence: CDR1 SQVTM, CDR2 ANQGSEA. The CDR3 is 12 residues long. The whole variable domain, filled in from reference TRBV29-1 and TRBJ1-1, reads SAVISQKPSRDICQRGTSLTIQCQVDSQVTMMFWYRQQPGQSLTLIATANQGSEATYESGFVIDKFPISRPNLTFSTLTVSNMSPEDSSIYLCSVSGRGTEAFFGQGTRLTVV.

This sequence joins TRBV4-1 and TRBJ1-1; D uncertain. Per the germline V gene, CDR1 is MGHRA and CDR2 is YSYEKL. This CDR3 is 15 amino acids long. The V and J ends lost 0 bases and 2 bases respectively, with 10 bases between them. CDR3 DNA: TGCGCCAGCAGCCAAGAATCTGATTTCAACACTGAAGCTTTCTTT. It yields the protein CASSQESDFNTEAFF.

This clonotype has only one observation. Possible read error: a much larger clone is one base away. The chain combines TRBV7-8 with TRBJ2-3; 12 bases agree with TRBD2. This CDR3 comprises 15 residues. Germline V CDR1 and CDR2: SGHVS, FQNEAQ. The CDR3 region is CDSSPTSGRTDTQYF. The CDR3 region has the DNA TGTGACAGCAGCCCGACTAGCGGGAGAACAGATACGCAGTATTTT.

This clonotype was picked up a small number of times. A much larger clone differs by one base, so this may be a read error. The chain has TRBV10-3 and TRBJ2-5; D remains ambiguous. This CDR3 is built from 13 residues. Germline CDR1 is ENHRY and CDR2 is SYGVKD. With 2 bases removed from V and 4 bases from J, the gap between germline ends came to 8 bases. The CDR3 nucleotides read TGTGCCATCAGTGAGACTGACGGAGAGACCCAGTACTTC. Amino acid sequence: CAISETDGETQYF.